This T cell receptor (beta chain) emerged from a study of cytomegalovirus exposure and HLA in healthy donors. Study results and caveats: Segments of the TCR beta V type were, in most cases, productive about 87% or about 30% of the time in an earlier analysis. As a later analysis revealed, the rate of TCR association differed by HLA locus, with DRB1 most and HLA-C fewest. The later analysis indicated that the majority of CMV-associated TCR beta chains appeared HLA-restricted. TCR beta chain V- and J-gene trimming was linked, in a later analysis, to a missense variant in DCLRE1C.

Germline V gene lookup returns CDR1 SNHLY and CDR2 FYNNEI. Trimming removed 6 bases from V and 4 bases from J; junction bases left unmatched: 5. CDR3 length: 15 amino acids. Researchers ran the PCR with 60 Vbeta and 13 Jbeta primers. TCRdb keeps only in-frame clones here, not all; method: immunoSEQ multiplex PCR. This sample has approximately 150,000 clones; approximately 82% occur once, and the top ten carry around 2%. Worth noting for this clone: Its antigen is unknown.

Material for sequencing was PBMCs. The chain recombines TRBV2 with TRBJ2-1, with TRBD2 matching 11 bases. The sequence was obtained from a middle-aged woman in good health and CMV-seronegative. The CDR3 sequence: CASRPLAGGYNEQFF. DNA for the CDR3: TGTGCCAGCAGGCCCTTAGCGGGAGGGTACAATGAGCAGTTCTTC.